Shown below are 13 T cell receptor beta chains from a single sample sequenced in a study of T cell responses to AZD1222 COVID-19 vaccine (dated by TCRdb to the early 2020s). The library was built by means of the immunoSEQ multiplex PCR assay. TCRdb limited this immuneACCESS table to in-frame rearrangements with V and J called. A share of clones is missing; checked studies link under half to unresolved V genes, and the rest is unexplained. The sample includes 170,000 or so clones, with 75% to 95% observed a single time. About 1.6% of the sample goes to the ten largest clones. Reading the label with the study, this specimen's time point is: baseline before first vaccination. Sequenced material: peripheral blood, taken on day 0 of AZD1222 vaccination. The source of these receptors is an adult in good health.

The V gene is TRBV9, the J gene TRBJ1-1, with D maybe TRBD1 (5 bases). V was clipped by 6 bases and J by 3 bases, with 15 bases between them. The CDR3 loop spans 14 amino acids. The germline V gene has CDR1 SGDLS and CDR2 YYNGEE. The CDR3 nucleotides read TGTGCCAGCACCCTTTCAGGGAGGGACACTGAAGCTTTCTTT. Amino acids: CASTLSGRDTEAFF.

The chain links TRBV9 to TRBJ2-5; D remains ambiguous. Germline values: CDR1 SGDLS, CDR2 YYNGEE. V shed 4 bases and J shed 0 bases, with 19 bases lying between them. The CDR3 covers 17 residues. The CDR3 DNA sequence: TGTGCCAGCAGCCCTCCGCATGAAGGGCTTTACCAAGAGACCCAGTACTTC. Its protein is CASSPPHEGLYQETQYF.

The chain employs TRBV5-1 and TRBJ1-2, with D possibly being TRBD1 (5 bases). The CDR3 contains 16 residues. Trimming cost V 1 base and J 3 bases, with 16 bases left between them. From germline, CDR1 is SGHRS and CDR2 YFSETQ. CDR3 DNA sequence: TGCGCCAGCAGCTTGAGGGAAGGGGTGGCCTACTATGGCTACACCTTC. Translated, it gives CASSLREGVAYYGYTF.

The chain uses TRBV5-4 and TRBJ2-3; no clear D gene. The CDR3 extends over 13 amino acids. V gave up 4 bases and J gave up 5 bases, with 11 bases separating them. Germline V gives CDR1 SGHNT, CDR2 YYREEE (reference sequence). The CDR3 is CASSLQYGDTQYF. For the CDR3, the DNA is TGTGCCAGCAGCCTCCAATACGGAGATACGCAGTATTTT.

As DNA, the CDR3 is TGTGCCAGCAGCAACGCGGACGGAGTAGGAGACAGGGGCCCAAAAAATCAGCCCCAGCATTTT. Its protein is CASSNADGVGDRGPKNQPQHF. The V call is TRBV21-1, the J call TRBJ1-5; the table's D call, TRBD1, has no DNA check behind it. TRBV21-1 is classified as a pseudogene. The CDR3 extends over 21 amino acids.

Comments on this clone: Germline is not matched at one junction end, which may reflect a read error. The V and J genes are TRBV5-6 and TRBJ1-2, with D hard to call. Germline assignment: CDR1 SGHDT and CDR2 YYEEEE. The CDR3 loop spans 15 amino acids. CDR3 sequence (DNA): TGTGCCAGCAGCTTGGGGGTTCAGACTAACTATGTCTACACCTTC. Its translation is CASSLGVQTNYVYTF.

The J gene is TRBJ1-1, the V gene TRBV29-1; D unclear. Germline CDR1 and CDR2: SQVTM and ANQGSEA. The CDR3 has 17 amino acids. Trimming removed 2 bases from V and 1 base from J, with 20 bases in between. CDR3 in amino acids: CSVENGRRSIRNTEAFF. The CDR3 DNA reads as TGCAGCGTTGAAAATGGTCGGCGATCGATTAGGAACACTGAAGCTTTCTTT.

Here the CDR3 reads CASSYNAGQLTGELFF. CDR3 coding DNA: TGTGCCAGCAGTTACAATGCGGGGCAATTAACCGGGGAGCTGTTTTTT. The gene calls are TRBV6-5 and TRBJ2-2; TRBD2 is a possible D gene (6 bases). The CDR3 loop spans 16 amino acids. Trimming took 2 bases from V and 5 from J, leaving 15 bases between them. Germline V lookup: CDR1 MNHEY, CDR2 SVGAGI.

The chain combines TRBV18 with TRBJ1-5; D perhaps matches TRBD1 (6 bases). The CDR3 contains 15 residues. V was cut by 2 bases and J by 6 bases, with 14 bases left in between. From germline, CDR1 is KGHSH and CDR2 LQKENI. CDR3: CASSPDQGKGQPQHF. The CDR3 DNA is TGTGCCAGCTCACCAGACCAGGGGAAGGGTCAGCCCCAGCATTTT.

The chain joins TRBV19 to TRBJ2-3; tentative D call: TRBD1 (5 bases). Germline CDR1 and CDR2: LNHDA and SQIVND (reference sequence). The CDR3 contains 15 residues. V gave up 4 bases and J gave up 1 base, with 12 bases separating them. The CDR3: CASSKGSTGTDTQYF. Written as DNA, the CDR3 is TGTGCCAGTAGTAAGGGGTCTACGGGCACAGATACGCAGTATTTT.

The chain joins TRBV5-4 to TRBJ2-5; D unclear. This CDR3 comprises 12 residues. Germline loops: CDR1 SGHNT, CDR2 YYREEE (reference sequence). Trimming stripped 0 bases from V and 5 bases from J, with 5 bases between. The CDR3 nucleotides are TGTGCCAGCAGCTTGGTTGCCGAGACCCAGTACTTC. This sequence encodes CASSLVAETQYF.

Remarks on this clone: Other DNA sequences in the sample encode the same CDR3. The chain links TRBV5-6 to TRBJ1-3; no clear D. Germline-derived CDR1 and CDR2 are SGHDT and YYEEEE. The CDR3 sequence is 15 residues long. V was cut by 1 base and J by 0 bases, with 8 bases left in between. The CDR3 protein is CASSLKGYSGNTIYF. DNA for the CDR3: TGTGCCAGCAGCTTGAAGGGATACTCTGGAAACACCATATATTTT.

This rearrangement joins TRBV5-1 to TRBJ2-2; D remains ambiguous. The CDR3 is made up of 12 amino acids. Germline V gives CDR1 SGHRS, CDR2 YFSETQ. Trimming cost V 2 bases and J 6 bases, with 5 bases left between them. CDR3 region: CASSFQAGELFF. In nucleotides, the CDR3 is TGCGCCAGCAGCTTCCAGGCCGGGGAGCTGTTTTTT.